The following is a TCR beta chain sequence with its context. Trimming took 8 bases from V and 7 from J; bases not matched to a gene: 8. Germline V CDR1 and CDR2: MNHEY, SVGAGI. The length of the CDR3 is 13 residues. As processed by the authors: Amplification of reference gene primers was used by the study to estimate nucleated cell counts. Profiling relied on immunoSEQ multiplex PCR, and the TCRdb table lists in-frame clones only, not all of them. The D gene and trimming were derived from the DNA, and the V and J assignments and clone size from that table. The sample yields 150,000 to 200,000 clones, about 85% seen once. The sample originates from a study of blood T cell repertoires in COVID-19. About the study: Acute and convalescent COVID-19 specimens originated in the United States, Italy and Spain. PBMCs, B-cell-depleted T cells, or T cells provided the cDNA or gDNA that made up the material.

The source is a woman over 75 in a cohort sampled during active or convalescent COVID-19. Sequencing was done on a sample of peripheral blood. This chain links TRBV6-5 with TRBJ2-1; 7 bases map to TRBD1. The CDR3 loop reads CASSETGLNEQFF. The CDR3 DNA sequence: TGTGCCAGCTCCGAGACAGGGTTGAATGAGCAGTTCTTC.